This T cell receptor (beta chain) was sequenced for a study of blood T cell repertoires in COVID-19. Study background: Samples of COVID-19 (acute and convalescent) were obtained from the United States, Italy and Spain. The cDNA or gDNA used as material had been derived from T cells, B-cell-depleted T cells, or PBMCs.

The CDR3 totals 14 residues. CDR1 is LNHNV, CDR2 YYDKDF, per germline (reference sequence). The V end was cut by 5 bases, the J end by 9 bases, with 17 bases between. As handled by the study authors: Nucleated cell counts were estimated from reference gene primer amplification. Measured with immunoSEQ multiplex PCR; TCRdb has only the in-frame clones, and not every one. V, J and clone size derive from that table, while D and trimming were established from the DNA sequence. This repertoire shows 55,000 to 85,000 clones, approximately 86% found once; its top ten account for roughly an eighth. This TCR derives from a human donor in a cohort sampled during active COVID-19. The rearrangement links TRBV15 to TRBJ1-5, with D maybe TRBD1 (5 bases). The sequenced sample was peripheral blood. The CDR3 protein is CATSVDTSGGPQHF. In DNA form, the CDR3 reads TGTGCCACCAGCGTGGACACTTCAGGTGGGCCCCAGCATTTT.